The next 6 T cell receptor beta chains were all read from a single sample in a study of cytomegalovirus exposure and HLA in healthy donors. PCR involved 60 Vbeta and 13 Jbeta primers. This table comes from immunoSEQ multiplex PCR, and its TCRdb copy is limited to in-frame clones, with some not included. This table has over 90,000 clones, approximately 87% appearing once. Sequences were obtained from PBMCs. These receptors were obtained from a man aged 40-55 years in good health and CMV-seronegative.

The DNA for the CDR3 is TGCAGCGTTGATGGAGGGGCCTCCGCTGTTGATACGCAGTATTTT. It is translated as CSVDGGASAVDTQYF. The V and J genes are TRBV29-1 and TRBJ2-3; tentative D call: TRBD2 (6 bases). The germline V and J ends were trimmed by 3 bases and 6 bases, with 19 bases remaining between them. CDR1 is SQVTM and CDR2 is ANQGSEA in the germline V gene. CDR3 length: 15 residues.

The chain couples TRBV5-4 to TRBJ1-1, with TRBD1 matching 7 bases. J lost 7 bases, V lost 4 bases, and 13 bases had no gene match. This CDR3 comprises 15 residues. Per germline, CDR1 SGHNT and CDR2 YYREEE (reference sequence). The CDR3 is CASSLVGWTGDEAFF. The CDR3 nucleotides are TGTGCCAGCAGCCTAGTCGGGTGGACAGGCGATGAAGCTTTCTTT.

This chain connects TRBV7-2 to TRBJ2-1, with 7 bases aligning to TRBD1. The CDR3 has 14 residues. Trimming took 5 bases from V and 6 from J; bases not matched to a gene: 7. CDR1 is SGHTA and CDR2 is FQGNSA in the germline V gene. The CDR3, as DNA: TGTGCCAGCAGCCTCGACAGGGTGCTCAATGAGCAGTTCTTC. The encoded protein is CASSLDRVLNEQFF.

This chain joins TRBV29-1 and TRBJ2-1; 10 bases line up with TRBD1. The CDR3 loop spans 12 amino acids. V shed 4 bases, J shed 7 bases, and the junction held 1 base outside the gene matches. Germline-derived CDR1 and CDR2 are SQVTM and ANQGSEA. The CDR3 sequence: CSVGQGANEQFF. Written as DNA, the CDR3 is TGCAGCGTTGGACAGGGGGCAAATGAGCAGTTCTTC.

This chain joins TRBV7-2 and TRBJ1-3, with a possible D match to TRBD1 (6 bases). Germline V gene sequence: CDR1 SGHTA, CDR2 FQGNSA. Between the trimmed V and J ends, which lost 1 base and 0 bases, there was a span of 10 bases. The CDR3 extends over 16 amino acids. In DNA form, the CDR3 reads TGTGCCAGCAGCTTAGTGGGGGCGTTCTCTGGAAACACCATATATTTT. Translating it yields CASSLVGAFSGNTIYF. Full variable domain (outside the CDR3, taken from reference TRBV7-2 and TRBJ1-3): GAGVSQSPSNKVTEKGKDVELRCDPISGHTALYWYRQSLGQGLEFLIYFQGNSAPDKSGLPSDRFSAERTGGSVSTLTIQRTQQEDSAVYLCASSLVGAFSGNTIYFGEGSWLTVV.

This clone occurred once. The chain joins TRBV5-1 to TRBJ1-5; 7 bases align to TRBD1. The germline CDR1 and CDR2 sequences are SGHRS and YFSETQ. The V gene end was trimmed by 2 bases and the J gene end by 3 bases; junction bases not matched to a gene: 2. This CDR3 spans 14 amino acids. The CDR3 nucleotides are TGCGCCAGCAGCTTCACAGGGGACAATCAGCCCCAGCATTTT. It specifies CASSFTGDNQPQHF.